The present entry profiles one T cell receptor beta chain with its context. Its antigen is as yet unknown. Sorted cells numbering 20,000 to 1,000,000, with 10%, 30% or 50% RNA, yielded the naive CD8 libraries. Naive CD8 T cells were FACS-sorted by CD8+CD4-CCR7+CD45RA+ markers. This record belongs to a study of molecular identifiers for immune sequencing clone quantification. Study-level results: Amid roughly 1 million naive cells, spiked Jurkat TCR RNA from one cell was reportedly still detectable. Over 99% of CMV-specific effector molecules, but under 1% of naive ones, were in clones above 20 copies.

Trimming removed 6 bases from V and 6 bases from J, with 19 bases in between. Germline CDR1 and CDR2: LNHDA and SQIVND (reference sequence). The CDR3 spans 15 residues. TCRdb called the PCR reads again in MiXCR, with one record for every CDR3 protein. The top ten clones hold 0.78% of a sample with more than 550,000 distinct CDR3 sequences, 25% of them seen once. This chain uses TRBV19 with TRBJ2-3; weak D call: TRBD1 (5 bases). The TCR originated in a human donor in good health. Some libraries in this study had Jurkat cell RNA spiked in. The sample consisted of naive CD8+ T cells from blood, with Jurkat cell RNA spiked in. The subset: FACS-sorted CD8+CD4-CCR7+CD45RA+ naive T cells. The CDR3 loop is CASRGYRFGPDTQYF. Written as DNA, the CDR3 is TGTGCCAGTAGAGGGTACAGGTTTGGACCCGATACGCAGTATTTT.